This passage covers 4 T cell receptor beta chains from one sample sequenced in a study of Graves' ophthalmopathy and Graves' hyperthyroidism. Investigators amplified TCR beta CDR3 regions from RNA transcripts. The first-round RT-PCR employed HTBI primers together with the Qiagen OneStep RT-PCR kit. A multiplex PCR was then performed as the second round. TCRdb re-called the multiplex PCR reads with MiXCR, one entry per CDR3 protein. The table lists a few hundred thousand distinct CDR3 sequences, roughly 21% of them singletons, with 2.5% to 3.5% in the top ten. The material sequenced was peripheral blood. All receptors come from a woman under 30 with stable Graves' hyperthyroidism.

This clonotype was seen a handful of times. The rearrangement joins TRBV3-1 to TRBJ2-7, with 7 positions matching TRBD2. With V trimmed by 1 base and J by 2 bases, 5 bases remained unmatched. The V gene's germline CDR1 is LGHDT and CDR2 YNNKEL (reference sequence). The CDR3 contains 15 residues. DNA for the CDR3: TGTGCCAGCAGCCAAGGCGGGACTACACCCTACGAGCAGTACTTC. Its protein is CASSQGGTTPYEQYF.

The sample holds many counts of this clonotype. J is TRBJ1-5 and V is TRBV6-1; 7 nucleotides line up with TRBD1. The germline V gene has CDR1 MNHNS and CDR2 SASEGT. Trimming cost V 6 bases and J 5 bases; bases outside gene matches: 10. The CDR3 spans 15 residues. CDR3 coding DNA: TGTGCCAGCAGGAAGGCAGAGGGGGCTTATCAGCCCCAGCATTTT. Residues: CASRKAEGAYQPQHF.

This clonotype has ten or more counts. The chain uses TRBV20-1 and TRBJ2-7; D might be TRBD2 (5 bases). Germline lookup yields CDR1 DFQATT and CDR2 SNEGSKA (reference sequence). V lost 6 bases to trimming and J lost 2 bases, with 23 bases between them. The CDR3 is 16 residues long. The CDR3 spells CSAPPGGAEATYEQYF. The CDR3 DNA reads TGCAGTGCCCCCCCAGGCGGAGCGGAGGCGACCTACGAGCAGTACTTC.

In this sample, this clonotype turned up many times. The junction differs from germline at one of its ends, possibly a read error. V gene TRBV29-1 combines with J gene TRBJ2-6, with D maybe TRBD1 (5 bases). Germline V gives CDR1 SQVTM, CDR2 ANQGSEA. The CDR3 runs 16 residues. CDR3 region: CSVESYRNSGANVLTF. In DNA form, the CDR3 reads TGCAGCGTTGAATCGTACAGGAACTCTGGAGCCAACGTCCTGACTTTC.